Sequencing of this T cell receptor beta chain was carried out in a study of CD8+CD57+ T cells in acquired aplastic anemia. Genomic DNA provided the template from which TCR beta VDJ and CDR3 profiles were obtained. TCRdb ran MiXCR on the reads and lists one entry per CDR3 protein. Counted here are 200,000 to 300,000 distinct CDR3 sequences, less than 85% occurring once; the ten biggest clones make up 40% to 50%. Flow cytometry had shown expanded CD8+CD57+ cells in the patients chosen for sequencing. The patients all had a severe acquired aplastic anemia diagnosis. Sequencing was carried out using sorted CD4+, CD8+, or CD8+CD57+ T cells (not recorded which) from PBMCs. The receptor was isolated from a human donor with aplastic anemia.

CDR3 region: CASSVVGAYGYTF. The CDR3, as DNA: TGTGCCAGCAGTGTTGTGGGGGCCTATGGCTACACCTTC. The chain combines TRBV5-8 with TRBJ1-2; D is possibly TRBD1 (6 bases). The CDR3 extends over 13 amino acids. In germline, CDR1 is SGHTS, CDR2 YDEGEE. V was shortened by 5 bases and J by 4 bases, with 12 bases between the two germline ends.